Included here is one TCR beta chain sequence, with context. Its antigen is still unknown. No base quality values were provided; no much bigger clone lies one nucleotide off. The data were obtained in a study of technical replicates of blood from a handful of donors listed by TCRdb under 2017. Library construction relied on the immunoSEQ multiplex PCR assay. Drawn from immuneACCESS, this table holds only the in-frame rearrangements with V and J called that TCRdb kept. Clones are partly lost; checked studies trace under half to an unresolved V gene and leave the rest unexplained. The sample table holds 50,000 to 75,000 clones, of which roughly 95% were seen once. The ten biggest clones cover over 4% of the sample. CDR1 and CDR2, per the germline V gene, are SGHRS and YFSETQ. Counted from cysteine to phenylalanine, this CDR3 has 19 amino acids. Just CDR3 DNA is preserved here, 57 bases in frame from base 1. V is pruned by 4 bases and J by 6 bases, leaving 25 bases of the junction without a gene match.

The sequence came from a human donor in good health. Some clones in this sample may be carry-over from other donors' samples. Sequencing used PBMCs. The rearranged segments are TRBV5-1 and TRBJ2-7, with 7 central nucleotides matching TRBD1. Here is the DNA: TGCGCCAGCAGCACAGTTTTGGCGGCAGGGGGAAGGGGTATCGCCGAGCAGTACTTC. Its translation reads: CASSTVLAAGGRGIAEQYF.